This is a list of T cell receptor beta chains from one sample in a study of shared clonotypes between healthy human individuals. Sequenced by immunoSEQ multiplex PCR; TCRdb stores in-frame clones only, minus some. Of about 450,000 clones in the sample, 70% to 80% were seen once. Sequenced: PBMCs. These receptors all stem from a woman between 40 and 50 years old in good health. Some clones in this sample may be carry-over from other donors' samples. The CDR3 runs from the conserved cysteine through the conserved F or W. Fields, in order: J gene, clone size, D gene, V gene, CDR3 protein, CDR3 DNA. The D gene is left open where the match is weak. A row's size may be missing; if present it is once, few, many or a size class.

J: TRBJ2-3; size: few; D: TRBD2; V: TRBV10-2; CDR3: CASRARLAEGRNTQYF; DNA: TGCGCCAGCAGGGCAAGACTAGCGGAGGGGCGGAATACGCAGTATTTT
J: TRBJ1-6; size: few; D: -; V: TRBV18; CDR3: CASSPATGGWGNSPLHF; DNA: TGTGCCAGCTCACCAGCGACGGGGGGCTGGGGTAATTCACCCCTCCACTTT
J: TRBJ2-2; size: -; D: -; V: TRBV11-2; CDR3: CASSPRVGGAGELFF; DNA: TGTGCCAGCAGCCCCAGGGTGGGCGGCGCCGGGGAGCTGTTTTTT
J: TRBJ1-1; size: few; D: -; V: TRBV5-8; CDR3: CASTKGDMSTEAFF; DNA: TGTGCCAGTACGAAAGGGGATATGAGCACTGAAGCTTTCTTT
J: TRBJ1-1; size: -; D: TRBD1; V: TRBV11-2; CDR3: CASSLTGDLNTEAFF; DNA: TGTGCCAGCAGCCTGACAGGGGACTTGAACACTGAAGCTTTCTTT
J: TRBJ2-5; size: -; D: TRBD1; V: TRBV30; CDR3: CAWRPPGGTETQYF; DNA: TGTGCCTGGAGGCCACCAGGGGGCACAGAGACCCAGTACTTC
J: TRBJ1-1; size: -; D: TRBD1; V: TRBV9; CDR3: CASSETGSINTEAFF; DNA: TGTGCCAGCAGCGAGACAGGGTCCATAAACACTGAAGCTTTCTTT
J: TRBJ1-4; size: -; D: -; V: TRBV11-2; CDR3: CASSIRGATNEKLFF; DNA: TGTGCCAGCAGCATAAGAGGGGCAACTAATGAAAAACTGTTTTTT
J: TRBJ2-5; size: -; D: -; V: TRBV7-9; CDR3: CASSIVSGGQETQYF; DNA: TGTGCCAGCAGCATAGTTTCTGGGGGCCAAGAGACCCAGTACTTC
J: TRBJ2-7; size: -; D: TRBD2; V: TRBV9; CDR3: CASSVGLAGGIYEQYF; DNA: TGTGCCAGCAGCGTAGGGCTAGCGGGAGGTATCTACGAGCAGTACTTC
J: TRBJ1-3; size: -; D: -; V: TRBV5-5; CDR3: CASSLATYSGNTIYF; DNA: TGTGCCAGCAGCTTGGCCACGTACTCTGGAAACACCATATATTTT
J: TRBJ1-4; size: -; D: -; V: TRBV5-1; CDR3: CASRMDGDNEKLFF; DNA: TGCGCCAGCAGAATGGACGGGGATAATGAAAAACTGTTTTTT
J: TRBJ2-6; size: -; D: -; V: TRBV14; CDR3: CASSKDMGAPGANVLTF; DNA: TGTGCCAGCAGCAAGGATATGGGGGCGCCTGGGGCCAACGTCCTGACTTTC
J: TRBJ2-3; size: -; D: TRBD2; V: TRBV11-2; CDR3: CASGEGGTDTQYF; DNA: TGTGCCAGCGGGGAGGGCGGCACAGATACGCAGTATTTT
J: TRBJ2-7; size: -; D: -; V: TRBV5-1; CDR3: CASSDVGSNEQYF; DNA: TGCGCCAGCAGCGACGTGGGGTCCAACGAGCAGTACTTC
J: TRBJ2-7; size: -; D: -; V: TRBV29-1; CDR3: CSVVTQSYEQYF; DNA: TGCAGCGTTGTGACTCAGTCCTACGAGCAGTACTTC
J: TRBJ2-7; size: once; D: -; V: TRBV7-2; CDR3: CASSKDYSSYEQYF; DNA: TGTGCCAGCAGCAAGGACTACTCCTCCTACGAGCAGTACTTC
J: TRBJ2-2; size: few; D: -; V: TRBV7-6; CDR3: CASSSTSNTGELFF; DNA: TGTGCCAGCAGCTCCACCTCGAACACCGGGGAGCTGTTTTTT
J: TRBJ2-7; size: -; D: TRBD2; V: TRBV30; CDR3: CAWRERDWSYEQYF; DNA: TGTGCCTGGAGAGAGCGGGATTGGTCCTACGAGCAGTACTTC
J: TRBJ2-7; size: -; D: TRBD2; V: TRBV7-8; CDR3: CASSSRTSGRRTSYEQYF; DNA: TGTGCCAGCAGCTCTAGGACTAGCGGGAGAAGGACCTCCTACGAGCAGTACTTC
J: TRBJ2-3; size: -; D: TRBD1; V: TRBV5-4; CDR3: CASSKDRPVTDTQYF; DNA: TGTGCCAGCAGCAAGGACAGGCCCGTCACAGATACGCAGTATTTT
J: TRBJ2-3; size: -; D: TRBD2; V: TRBV27; CDR3: CASSPRLAGGTDTQYF; DNA: TGTGCCAGCAGTCCTCGACTAGCGGGAGGCACAGATACGCAGTATTTT
J: TRBJ1-3; size: -; D: -; V: TRBV5-1; CDR3: CASSLDREGGNTIYF; DNA: TGCGCCAGCAGCTTGGACAGGGAGGGCGGAAACACCATATATTTT
J: TRBJ2-1; size: -; D: -; V: TRBV9; CDR3: CASSVAAGSEQFF; DNA: TGTGCCAGCAGCGTAGCTGCAGGTAGTGAGCAGTTCTTC
J: TRBJ1-4; size: -; D: -; V: TRBV2; CDR3: CASGGQIGEKLFF; DNA: TGTGCCAGCGGAGGACAGATAGGGGAAAAACTGTTTTTT
J: TRBJ2-5; size: -; D: -; V: TRBV6-1; CDR3: CASSELGGAKETQYF; DNA: TGTGCCAGCAGTGAGCTAGGGGGGGCGAAAGAGACCCAGTACTTC
J: TRBJ1-6; size: -; D: TRBD1; V: TRBV4-3; CDR3: CASSQGQGANNSPLHF; DNA: TGCGCCAGCAGCCAAGGACAGGGGGCTAATAATTCACCCCTCCACTTT
J: TRBJ2-3; size: -; D: -; V: TRBV19; CDR3: CASIGSTDTQYF; DNA: TGTGCCAGTATCGGTAGCACAGATACGCAGTATTTT
J: TRBJ2-5; size: -; D: TRBD1; V: TRBV6-5; CDR3: CASRLGQGPQETQYF; DNA: TGTGCCAGCAGACTCGGACAGGGACCACAAGAGACCCAGTACTTC
J: TRBJ2-2; size: -; D: -; V: TRBV6-1; CDR3: CASTGAPDTGELFF; DNA: TGTGCCTCAACCGGGGCCCCAGACACCGGGGAGCTGTTTTTT
J: TRBJ2-5; size: -; D: -; V: TRBV18; CDR3: CASSPRAETQYF; DNA: TGTGCCAGCTCACCACGGGCTGAGACCCAGTACTTC
J: TRBJ2-7; size: -; D: -; V: TRBV7-6; CDR3: CASSSTTGHEQYF; DNA: TGTGCCAGCAGCTCCACAACAGGGCACGAGCAGTACTTC
J: TRBJ2-1; size: few; D: -; V: TRBV11-3; CDR3: CASSLGFRTDNEQFF; DNA: TGTGCCAGCAGCTTAGGATTCAGGACCGACAATGAGCAGTTCTTC
J: TRBJ2-7; size: -; D: -; V: TRBV14; CDR3: CASSLGMGKYEQYF; DNA: TGTGCCAGCAGCCTCGGCATGGGAAAGTACGAGCAGTACTTC
J: TRBJ2-7; size: -; D: -; V: TRBV28; CDR3: CASEAGAWRNYEQYF; DNA: TGTGCCAGCGAGGCGGGGGCTTGGCGAAACTACGAGCAGTACTTC
J: TRBJ2-6; size: -; D: -; V: TRBV7-3; CDR3: CASSPQVSGANVLTF; DNA: TGTGCCAGCAGCCCACAGGTCTCTGGGGCCAACGTCCTGACTTTC
J: TRBJ2-3; size: many; D: TRBD2; V: TRBV4-2; CDR3: CASSQGTSGRNTQYF; DNA: TGTGCCAGCAGCCAAGGGACTAGCGGGAGAAATACGCAGTATTTT
J: TRBJ2-1; size: -; D: TRBD2; V: TRBV2; CDR3: CASSETAGGGNEQFF; DNA: TGTGCCAGCAGTGAAACAGCGGGAGGTGGTAATGAGCAGTTCTTC
J: TRBJ2-1; size: -; D: TRBD2; V: TRBV4-3; CDR3: CASSQGTSGPYNEQFF; DNA: TGCGCCAGCAGCCAGGGGACTAGCGGACCTTACAATGAGCAGTTCTTC
J: TRBJ2-2; size: many; D: -; V: TRBV7-3; CDR3: CASRKDSNTGELFF; DNA: TGTGCCAGCAGGAAAGACTCCAACACCGGGGAGCTGTTTTTT
J: TRBJ2-1; size: -; D: TRBD2; V: TRBV7-8; CDR3: CASSPRTSGVLANEQFF; DNA: TGTGCCAGCAGCCCCCGGACTAGCGGGGTCCTCGCCAATGAGCAGTTCTTC
J: TRBJ1-2; size: -; D: -; V: TRBV6-6; CDR3: CASSYSTQPNYGYTF; DNA: TGTGCCAGCAGTTACTCGACCCAACCTAACTATGGCTACACCTTC
J: TRBJ1-1; size: -; D: TRBD1; V: TRBV10-2; CDR3: CASSDLPFEQGMGTEAFF; DNA: TGCGCCAGCAGTGATCTTCCCTTCGAACAGGGGATGGGCACTGAAGCTTTCTTT
J: TRBJ1-4; size: -; D: TRBD1; V: TRBV7-9; CDR3: CASSPDRGLANEKLFF; DNA: TGTGCCAGCAGCCCCGACAGGGGGCTAGCTAATGAAAAACTGTTTTTT
J: TRBJ2-1; size: -; D: TRBD2; V: TRBV7-3; CDR3: CASSLAGLAGYNEQFF; DNA: TGTGCCAGCAGCTTAGCTGGACTAGCGGGTTACAATGAGCAGTTCTTC
J: TRBJ2-1; size: -; D: -; V: TRBV6-5; CDR3: CASSQGRGDEQFF; DNA: TGTGCCAGCAGTCAGGGGCGAGGCGATGAGCAGTTCTTC
J: TRBJ1-2; size: -; D: TRBD1; V: TRBV7-2; CDR3: CASSPDRRYGYTF; DNA: TGTGCCAGCAGCCCGGACAGGCGCTATGGCTACACCTTC
J: TRBJ2-2; size: once; D: -; V: TRBV7-8; CDR3: CASSPTKLGGELFF; DNA: TGTGCCAGCAGCCCGACTAAGTTAGGCGGGGAGCTGTTTTTT
J: TRBJ2-5; size: -; D: -; V: TRBV18; CDR3: CASSPSGETQYF; DNA: TGTGCCAGCTCACCGTCAGGGGAGACCCAGTACTTC
J: TRBJ1-2; size: -; D: -; V: TRBV9; CDR3: CASSLRTDYGYTF; DNA: TGTGCCAGCAGCCTACGGACGGATTATGGCTACACCTTC
J: TRBJ2-7; size: -; D: TRBD2; V: TRBV29-1; CDR3: CSVVTSAGYEQYF; DNA: TGCAGCGTGGTCACTAGCGCCGGCTACGAGCAGTACTTC
J: TRBJ2-1; size: -; D: TRBD2; V: TRBV2; CDR3: CATSPRGSGKNEQFF; DNA: TGTGCCACCTCTCCCAGAGGAAGCGGGAAAAATGAGCAGTTCTTC
J: TRBJ2-2; size: -; D: TRBD1; V: TRBV11-2; CDR3: CASSSNRGRTGELFF; DNA: TGTGCCAGCAGCTCAAACAGGGGGCGAACCGGGGAGCTGTTTTTT
J: TRBJ1-2; size: -; D: TRBD1; V: TRBV6-1; CDR3: CATTTGTGGFDGYTF; DNA: TGTGCCACTACGACGGGGACAGGGGGCTTTGATGGCTACACCTTC
J: TRBJ2-7; size: few; D: -; V: TRBV6-1; CDR3: CASSEGTGSSYEQYF; DNA: TGTGCCAGCAGTGAAGGAACAGGGTCGTCCTACGAGCAGTACTTC
J: TRBJ2-1; size: -; D: -; V: TRBV25-1; CDR3: CASRASPDLYNEQFF; DNA: TGTGCCAGCAGGGCTTCCCCGGACCTTTACAATGAGCAGTTCTTC
J: TRBJ2-5; size: -; D: -; V: TRBV28; CDR3: CASSFWDSSETQYF; DNA: TGTGCCAGCAGTTTCTGGGACTCTTCCGAGACCCAGTACTTC
J: TRBJ1-1; size: -; D: -; V: TRBV7-2; CDR3: CASSLLTVNTEAFF; DNA: TGTGCCAGCAGCCTCCTGACGGTTAACACTGAAGCTTTCTTT
J: TRBJ2-7; size: -; D: -; V: TRBV4-1; CDR3: CASSQGWDWSYEQYF; DNA: TGCGCCAGCAGCCAAGGGTGGGACTGGTCCTACGAGCAGTACTTC